The 17 T cell receptor beta chains listed next were all sequenced from one sample in a study of early T cells in non-severe SARS-CoV-2 infection. TCRdb re-analysed the 5' RACE reads in MiXCR, keeping a single row per CDR3 protein. The sample lists 70,000 to 95,000 distinct CDR3 sequences, 7.5% to 10% occurring once. The specimen was whole blood. All receptors derive from an adult who was a healthcare worker with PCR-confirmed SARS-CoV-2 infection or an uninfected control (not recorded which).

CDR3 protein: CASSLPRGDANTGELFF. CDR3 DNA sequence: TGCGCCAGCAGCCTCCCTCGAGGGGATGCGAACACCGGGGAGCTGTTTTTT. The V and J genes are TRBV4-1 and TRBJ2-2; D may be TRBD1 or TRBD2 (5 bases each). Trimming removed 4 bases at V and 0 bases at J, with 15 bases between. This CDR3 has 17 residues. Germline-derived CDR1 and CDR2 are MGHRA and YSYEKL.

The table lists this clonotype with many counts. The rearrangement uses TRBV12-3 or TRBV12-4 and TRBJ1-5, with a weak D call TRBD1 (5 bases). This CDR3 has 17 residues. Trimming stripped 1 base from V and 3 bases from J, with 16 bases between. The CDR3 nucleotides read TGTGCCAGCAGTTTAGTCCTCGAGGGACGTCTCAATCAGCCCCAGCATTTT. Translated, it gives CASSLVLEGRLNQPQHF.

J is TRBJ2-1 and V is TRBV9; 8 positions match TRBD2. With V trimmed by 4 bases and J by 5 bases, 5 bases remained unmatched. CDR1 is SGDLS, CDR2 YYNGEE, per germline. This CDR3 is 14 amino acids long. The CDR3 sequence is CASSLAGRDNEQFF. CDR3 coding DNA: TGTGCCAGCAGCTTAGCGGGGAGGGACAATGAGCAGTTCTTC. The variable domain in full, with the rest retrieved from reference TRBV9 and TRBJ2-1, is DSGVTQTPKHLITATGQRVTLRCSPRSGDLSVYWYQQSLDQGLQFLIQYYNGEERAKGNILERFSAQQFPDLHSELNLSSLELGDSALYFCASSLAGRDNEQFFGPGTRLTVL.

The chain joins TRBV5-1 to TRBJ1-4; D gene unclear. The CDR3 is made up of 15 amino acids. V lost 0 bases, J lost 4 bases, and 10 bases lay in between. Germline V gene sequence: CDR1 SGHRS, CDR2 YFSETQ. CDR3 protein: CASSLEPAINEKLFF. In DNA, the CDR3 is TGCGCCAGCAGCTTGGAGCCCGCTATTAATGAAAAACTGTTTTTT.

This clonotype was seen repeatedly, ten times or more. The chain uses TRBV10-3 and TRBJ1-1; TRBD1 is a possible D gene (5 bases). The germline CDR1 and CDR2 sequences are ENHRY and SYGVKD. Trimming cost V 7 bases and J 4 bases, with 10 bases left between them. This CDR3 contains 12 residues. CDR3 nucleotides: TGTGCCATCAATACGGGGGGCACTGAAGCTTTCTTT. Amino acid sequence: CAINTGGTEAFF.

This clonotype has more than one count but fewer than ten. This rearrangement joins TRBV5-6 to TRBJ2-3; D possibly corresponds to TRBD1 (5 bases). Germline CDR1 and CDR2: SGHDT and YYEEEE. The CDR3 length is 15 residues. Trimming took off 0 bases at V and 0 bases at J, with 8 bases between the two ends. The CDR3 region has the DNA TGTGCCAGCAGCTTGGTGGGGCCCAGCACAGATACGCAGTATTTT. It translates to CASSLVGPSTDTQYF.

This clonotype was seen at least ten times. The rearrangement joins TRBV14 to TRBJ2-3, with D perhaps matching TRBD2 (6 bases). This CDR3 has 16 amino acids. V lost 0 bases and J 1 base, leaving 11 bases between the germline ends. The germline CDR1 and CDR2 sequences are SGHDN and FVKESK. CDR3 residues: CASSQEWGVGTDTQYF. In nucleotides, the CDR3 is TGTGCCAGCAGCCAAGAGTGGGGGGTCGGCACAGATACGCAGTATTTT.

This clonotype was seen at least ten times. The V gene is TRBV4-1, the J gene TRBJ2-5, with a weak D call TRBD2 (6 bases). Germline CDR1 MGHRA, CDR2 YSYEKL. V lost 4 bases, J lost 1 base, and 16 bases lay in between. This CDR3 spans 16 amino acids. CDR3: CASSLRGLAIQETQYF. CDR3 nucleotide sequence: TGCGCCAGCAGCCTCCGAGGCCTAGCGATCCAAGAGACCCAGTACTTC.

This clonotype has more than one count but fewer than ten. The chain recombines TRBV7-6 with TRBJ2-2; D may correspond to TRBD1 or TRBD2 (5 bases each). V gave up 1 base and J gave up 3 bases, with 6 bases separating them. The CDR3 has 14 amino acids. The germline gives CDR1 SGHVS, CDR2 FNYEAQ. The CDR3 DNA is TGTGCCAGCAGCTTAGGAGGGGACACCGGGGAGCTGTTTTTT. It is translated as CASSLGGDTGELFF.

This clonotype occurred a few times. The V and J genes are TRBV11-2 and TRBJ1-2; no firm D call. In germline, CDR1 is SGHAT, CDR2 FQNNGV. Trimming took 3 bases from V and 3 from J, leaving 11 bases between them. The CDR3 is 14 amino acids. The CDR3 region has the DNA TGTGCCAGCAGCTTTTCCCCCCGGGACTATGGCTACACCTTC. Its translation is CASSFSPRDYGYTF.

This clonotype was detected many times. J is TRBJ2-7 and V is TRBV12-3 or TRBV12-4; 8 bases are shared with TRBD1. The CDR3 sequence is 12 residues long. V lost 6 bases, J lost 6 bases, and 4 bases stayed unmatched. The CDR3 protein is CASSLTGGEQYF. CDR3 DNA: TGTGCCAGCAGCCTTACAGGGGGCGAGCAGTACTTC.

This clonotype has a count of ten or more. V usage is TRBV10-2 and J usage is TRBJ2-7; D unresolved. Trimming left V 2 bases short and J 6 bases short, with 11 bases between. CDR1 and CDR2 (germline): WSHSY, SAAADI. The CDR3 is 13 residues long. The CDR3 reads CASSEGPRLEQYF. CDR3 coding DNA: TGCGCCAGCAGTGAGGGCCCTAGGCTCGAGCAGTACTTC.

Many counts were recorded for this clonotype. The chain recombines TRBV2 with TRBJ2-3; TRBD2 aligns across 8 bases. V shed 5 bases, J shed 3 bases, and the junction held 7 bases outside the gene matches. The CDR3 runs to 15 residues. From germline, CDR1 is SNHLY and CDR2 FYNNEI. The CDR3 sequence is CASSLAGFGTDTQYF. CDR3 coding DNA: TGTGCCAGCAGTTTAGCGGGGTTTGGGACAGATACGCAGTATTTT.

This clonotype was picked up a small number of times. The gene calls are TRBV30 and TRBJ2-1, with a tentative D call TRBD2 (6 bases). This CDR3 is built from 13 residues. Germline CDR1 and CDR2: GTSNPN and SVGIG (reference sequence). Trimming pared 5 bases from V and 8 bases from J, leaving 16 bases between. This CDR3 is CAWGGEEPYEQFF. The CDR3 nucleotides are TGTGCCTGGGGAGGGGAGGAGCCATATGAGCAGTTCTTC. The full variable domain, in which reference TRBV30 and TRBJ2-1 provide the parts outside the CDR3, is SQTIHQWPATLVQPVGSPLSLECTVEGTSNPNLYWYRQAAGRGLQLLFYSVGIGQISSEVPQNLSASRPQDRQFILSSKKLLLSDSGFYLCAWGGEEPYEQFFGPGTRLTVL.

This clonotype showed up just a few times. CDR3 sequence reads: CSALRTGGGYNEQFF. In DNA form, the CDR3 reads TGCAGTGCTCTTCGAACAGGGGGAGGTTACAATGAGCAGTTCTTC. J is TRBJ2-1 and V is TRBV20-1; 8 bases agree with TRBD1. The germline V gene encodes CDR1 DFQATT and CDR2 SNEGSKA (reference sequence). The junction had 10 bases not matched to a gene; V was cut back by 5 bases and J by 4 bases. This CDR3 has 15 amino acids.

This clonotype showed up just a few times. This sequence joins TRBV28 and TRBJ2-7, with D perhaps matching TRBD2 (5 bases). V lost 2 bases to trimming and J lost 6 bases, with 14 bases between them. Germline V lookup: CDR1 MDHEN, CDR2 SYDVKM. The CDR3 loop spans 14 amino acids. In DNA, the CDR3 is TGTGCCAGCAGTTTAGGCCCCTTTGGGAGCGAGCAGTACTTC. Translated, it gives CASSLGPFGSEQYF.

Only a few counts were recorded for this clonotype. V gene TRBV18 combines with J gene TRBJ1-4; maybe TRBD1 (6 bases). Germline lookup yields CDR1 KGHSH and CDR2 LQKENI. CDR3 length: 15 amino acids. The V and J ends lost 5 bases and 8 bases respectively, with 18 bases between them. CDR3 DNA sequence: TGTGCCAGCTCAGACACAGGGACGGTTGGCGAAAAACTGTTTTTT. Its protein is CASSDTGTVGEKLFF.